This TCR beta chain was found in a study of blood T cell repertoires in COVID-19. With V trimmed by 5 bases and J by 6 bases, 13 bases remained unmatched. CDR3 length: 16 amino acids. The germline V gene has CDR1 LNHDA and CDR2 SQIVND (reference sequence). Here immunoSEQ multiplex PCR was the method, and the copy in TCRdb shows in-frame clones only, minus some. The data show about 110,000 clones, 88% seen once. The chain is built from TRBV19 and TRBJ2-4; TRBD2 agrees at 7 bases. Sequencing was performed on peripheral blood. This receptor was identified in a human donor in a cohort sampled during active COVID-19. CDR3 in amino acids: CASSPRDYSEGNIQYF. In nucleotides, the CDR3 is TGTGCCAGTAGTCCTCGGGACTACTCAGAGGGAAACATTCAGTACTTC.